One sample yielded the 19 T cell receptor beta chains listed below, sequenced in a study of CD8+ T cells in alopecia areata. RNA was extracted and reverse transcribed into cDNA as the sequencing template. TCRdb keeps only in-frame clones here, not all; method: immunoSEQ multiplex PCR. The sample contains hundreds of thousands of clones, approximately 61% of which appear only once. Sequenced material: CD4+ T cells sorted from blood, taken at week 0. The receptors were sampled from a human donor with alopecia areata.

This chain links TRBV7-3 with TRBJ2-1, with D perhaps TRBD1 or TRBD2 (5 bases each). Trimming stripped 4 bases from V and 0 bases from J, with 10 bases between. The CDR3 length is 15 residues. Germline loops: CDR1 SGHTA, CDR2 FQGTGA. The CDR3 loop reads CASSSGGPSYNEQFF. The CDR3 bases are TGTGCCAGCAGCTCTGGGGGACCCTCCTACAATGAGCAGTTCTTC.

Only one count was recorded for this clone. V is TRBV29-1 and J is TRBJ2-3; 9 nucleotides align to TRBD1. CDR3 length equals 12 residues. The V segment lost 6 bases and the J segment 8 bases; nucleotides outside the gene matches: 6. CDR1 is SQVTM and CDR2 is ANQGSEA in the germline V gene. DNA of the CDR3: TGCAGCGTCAGGACAGGGGATCCTACGCAGTATTTT. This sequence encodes CSVRTGDPTQYF.

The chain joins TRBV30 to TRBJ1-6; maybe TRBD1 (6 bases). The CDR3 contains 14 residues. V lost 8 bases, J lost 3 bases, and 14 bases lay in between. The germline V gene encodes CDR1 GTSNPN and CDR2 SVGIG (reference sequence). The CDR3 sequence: CAGTRTDYNSPLHF. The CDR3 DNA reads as TGTGCCGGGACGAGGACAGACTATAATTCACCCCTCCACTTT.

The CDR3 region is CASSPNQGGNSPLHF. CDR3 coding DNA: TGTGCCAGCAGCCCCAACCAGGGAGGAAATTCACCCCTCCACTTT. The chain combines TRBV13 with TRBJ1-6; perhaps TRBD1 as D (5 bases). Germline assignment: CDR1 PRHDT and CDR2 FYEKMQ (reference sequence). Trimming pared 5 bases from V and 7 bases from J, leaving 15 bases between. CDR3 length equals 15 residues.

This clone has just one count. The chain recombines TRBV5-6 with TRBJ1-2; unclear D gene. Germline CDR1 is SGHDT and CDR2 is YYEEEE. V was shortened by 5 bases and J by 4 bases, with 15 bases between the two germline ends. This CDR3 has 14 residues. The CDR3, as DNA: TGTGCCAGCAGGTTCCTATCCGAGGGCTATGGCTACACCTTC. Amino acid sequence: CASRFLSEGYGYTF.

The CDR3 here is CAWNRGLNTEAFF. CDR3 DNA: TGTGCCTGGAACAGGGGCCTGAACACTGAAGCTTTCTTT. J is TRBJ1-1 and V is TRBV30; TRBD1 agrees at 7 bases. This CDR3 is 13 amino acids long. J gave up 0 bases and V 4 bases, and 2 bases lay outside the gene matches. CDR1 is GTSNPN and CDR2 is SVGIG in the germline V gene (reference sequence).

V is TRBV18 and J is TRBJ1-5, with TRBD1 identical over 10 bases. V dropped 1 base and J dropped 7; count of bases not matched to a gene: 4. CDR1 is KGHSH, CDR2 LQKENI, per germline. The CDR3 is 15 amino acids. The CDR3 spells CASSPRGQGQQPQHF. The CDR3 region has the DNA TGTGCCAGCTCACCACGGGGACAGGGGCAACAGCCCCAGCATTTT.

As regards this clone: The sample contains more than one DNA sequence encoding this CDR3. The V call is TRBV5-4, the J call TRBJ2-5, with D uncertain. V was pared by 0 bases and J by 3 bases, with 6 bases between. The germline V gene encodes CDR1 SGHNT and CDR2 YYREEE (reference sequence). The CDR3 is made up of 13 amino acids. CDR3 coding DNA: TGTGCCAGCAGCTTGGTGTTTGAAGAGACCCAGTACTTC. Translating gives CASSLVFEETQYF.

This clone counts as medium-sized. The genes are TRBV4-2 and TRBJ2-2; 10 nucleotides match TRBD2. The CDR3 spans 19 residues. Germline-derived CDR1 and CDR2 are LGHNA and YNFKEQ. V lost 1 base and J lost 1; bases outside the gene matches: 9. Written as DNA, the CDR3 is TGTGCCAGCAGCCAAGGAGAGGCTAGCGGGAGACTGAACACCGGGGAGCTGTTTTTT. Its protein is CASSQGEASGRLNTGELFF.

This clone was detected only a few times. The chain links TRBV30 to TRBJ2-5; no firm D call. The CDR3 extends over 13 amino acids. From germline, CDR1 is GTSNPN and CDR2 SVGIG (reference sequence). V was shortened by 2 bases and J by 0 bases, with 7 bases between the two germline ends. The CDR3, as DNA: TGTGCCTGGAGTACTGCCTACCAAGAGACCCAGTACTTC. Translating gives CAWSTAYQETQYF.

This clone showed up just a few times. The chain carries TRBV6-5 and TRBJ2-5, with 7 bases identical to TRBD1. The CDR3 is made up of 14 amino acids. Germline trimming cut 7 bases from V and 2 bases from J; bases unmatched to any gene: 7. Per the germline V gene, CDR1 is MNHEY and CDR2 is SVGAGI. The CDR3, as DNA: TGTGCCAGCAACGCACAGGGGAATCAAGAGACCCAGTACTTC. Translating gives CASNAQGNQETQYF.

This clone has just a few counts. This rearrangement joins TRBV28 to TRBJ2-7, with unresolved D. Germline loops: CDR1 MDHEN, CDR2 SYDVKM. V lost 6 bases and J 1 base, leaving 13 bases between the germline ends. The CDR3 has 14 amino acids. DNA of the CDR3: TGTGCCAGCAGCCCCCTCGTGCGGTCCTACGAGCAGTACTTC. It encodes CASSPLVRSYEQYF. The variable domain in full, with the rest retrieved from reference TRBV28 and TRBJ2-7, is DVKVTQSSRYLVKRTGEKVFLECVQDMDHENMFWYRQDPGLGLRLIYFSYDVKMKEKGDIPEGYSVSREKKERFSLILESASTNQTSMYLCASSPLVRSYEQYFGPGTRLTVT.

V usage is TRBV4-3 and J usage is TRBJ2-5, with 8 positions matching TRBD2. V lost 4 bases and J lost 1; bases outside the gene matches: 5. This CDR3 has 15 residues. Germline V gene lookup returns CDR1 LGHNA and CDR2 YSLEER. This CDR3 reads CASSLERGSQETQYF. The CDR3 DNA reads TGCGCCAGCAGCCTAGAGCGGGGGTCCCAAGAGACCCAGTACTTC.

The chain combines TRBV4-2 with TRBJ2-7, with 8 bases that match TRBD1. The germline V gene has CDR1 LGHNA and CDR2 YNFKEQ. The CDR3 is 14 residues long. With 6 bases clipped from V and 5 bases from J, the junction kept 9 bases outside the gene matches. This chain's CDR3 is CASSRTGRKDEQYF. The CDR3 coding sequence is TGTGCCAGCAGTCGGACAGGGAGGAAAGACGAGCAGTACTTC.

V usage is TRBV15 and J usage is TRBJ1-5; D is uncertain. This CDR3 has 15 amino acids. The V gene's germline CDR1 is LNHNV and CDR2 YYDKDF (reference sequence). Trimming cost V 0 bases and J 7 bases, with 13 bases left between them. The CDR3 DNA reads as TGTGCCACCAGCAGAGATCAGCGGGGTCCCCAGCCCCAGCATTTT. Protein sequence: CATSRDQRGPQPQHF.

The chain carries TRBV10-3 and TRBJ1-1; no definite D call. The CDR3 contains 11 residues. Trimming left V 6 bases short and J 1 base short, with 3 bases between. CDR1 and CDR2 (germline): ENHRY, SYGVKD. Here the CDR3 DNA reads TGTGCCATCAGGGAGAACACTGAAGCTTTCTTT. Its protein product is CAIRENTEAFF.

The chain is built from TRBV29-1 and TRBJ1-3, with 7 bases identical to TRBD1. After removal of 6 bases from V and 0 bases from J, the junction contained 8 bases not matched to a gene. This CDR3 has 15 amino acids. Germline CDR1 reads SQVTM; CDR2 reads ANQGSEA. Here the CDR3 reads CSVRGQALSGNTIYF. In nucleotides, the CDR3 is TGCAGCGTCCGCGGACAGGCCCTCTCTGGAAACACCATATATTTT.

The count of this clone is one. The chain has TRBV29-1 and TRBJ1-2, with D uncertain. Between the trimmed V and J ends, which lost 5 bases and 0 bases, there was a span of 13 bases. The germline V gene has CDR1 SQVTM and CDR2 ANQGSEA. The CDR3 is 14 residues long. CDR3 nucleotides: TGCAGCGTTTTCCGTCAGACTCCTAACTATGGCTACACCTTC. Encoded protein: CSVFRQTPNYGYTF.

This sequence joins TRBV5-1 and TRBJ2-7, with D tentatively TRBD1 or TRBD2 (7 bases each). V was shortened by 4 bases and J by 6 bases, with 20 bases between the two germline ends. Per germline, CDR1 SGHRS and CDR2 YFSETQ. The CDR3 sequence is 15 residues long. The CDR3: CASSVERDRHREQYF. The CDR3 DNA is TGCGCCAGCAGCGTTGAGCGGGACAGACATCGCGAGCAGTACTTC.